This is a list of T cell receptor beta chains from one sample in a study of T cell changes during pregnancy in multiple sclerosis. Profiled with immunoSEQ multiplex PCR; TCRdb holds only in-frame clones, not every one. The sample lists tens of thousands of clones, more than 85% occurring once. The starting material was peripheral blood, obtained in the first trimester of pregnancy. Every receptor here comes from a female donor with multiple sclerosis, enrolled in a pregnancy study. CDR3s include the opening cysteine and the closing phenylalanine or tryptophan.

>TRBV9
CASSPRTGMETQYF
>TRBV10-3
CAISESTGAEQYF
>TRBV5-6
CASSLMRGPTDTQYF
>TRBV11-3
CASSLSGKLGEQYF
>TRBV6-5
CASSYLQGARGTEAFF
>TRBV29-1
CSVRGRMNTEAFF
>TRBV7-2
CASSMRGGPADTQYF
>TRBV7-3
CASSRGLARSTDTQYF
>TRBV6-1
CASSETRARDTQYF
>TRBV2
CASSVPGQNYEQYF
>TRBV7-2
CASSFRTGERGYTF
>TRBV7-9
CASSLADRGAFF
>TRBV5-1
CASSPGQTSSGNTIYF
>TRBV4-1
CASSQGGSYLEGYTF
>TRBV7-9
CASSLGAGSSYEQYF
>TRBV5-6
CASSSRDEQYF
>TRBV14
CASSQEDWGGYGYTF
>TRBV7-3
CASSLGGGDYGYTF
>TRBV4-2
CASSQVGRGSSGNTIYF
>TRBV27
CASSLFRQPNEQFF
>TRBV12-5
CASGEDGGLYSNQPQHF
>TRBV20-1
CSASREEAFF
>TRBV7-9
CASSLAEGSSYEQYF
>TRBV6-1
CAAGVQGIPPAQHF
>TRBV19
CASSIGRGSQPQHF
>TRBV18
CASSPLSVLAGSYEQYF